The 10 T cell receptor beta chains in this list originate from one sample, sequenced in a study of identical twins. TCRdb re-analysed the 5' RACE reads in MiXCR, keeping a single row per CDR3 protein. This table holds 1,800,000 or so distinct CDR3 sequences, about 32% found once. Source material: cord blood. The source of these receptors is a newborn girl in good health.

This clonotype came up a few times. The chain has TRBV28 and TRBJ2-5; 8 nucleotides align to TRBD1. Per the germline V gene, CDR1 is MDHEN and CDR2 is SYDVKM. This CDR3 region has 15 residues. Trimming at V came to 6 bases and at J to 2 bases, leaving 8 bases not matched to a gene. As DNA, the CDR3 is TGTGCCAGCAGCCCGGACAGGGAGACTCAAGAGACCCAGTACTTC. Its protein is CASSPDRETQETQYF.

The chain links TRBV7-9 to TRBJ2-2; unclear D gene. The CDR3 totals 12 residues. From germline, CDR1 is SEHNR and CDR2 FQNEAQ (reference sequence). Between the trimmed V and J ends, which lost 8 bases and 6 bases, there was a span of 10 bases. CDR3 DNA: TGTGCCAGCGAGTTTCGGCCCGGGGAGCTGTTTTTT. Its translation: CASEFRPGELFF.

This clonotype was seen more than once but under ten times. V gene TRBV29-1 combines with J gene TRBJ2-3; D is uncertain. The CDR3 is made up of 11 amino acids. V was pared by 4 bases and J by 8 bases, with 10 bases between. The germline gives CDR1 SQVTM, CDR2 ANQGSEA. The CDR3 reads CSVGPEGTQYF. The CDR3 nucleotides are TGCAGCGTTGGCCCGGAAGGTACGCAGTATTTT.

This clonotype came up a few times. The chain combines TRBV5-1 with TRBJ2-5, with 8 bases fitting TRBD2. Germline CDR1 SGHRS, CDR2 YFSETQ. V lost 0 bases and J lost 3; bases outside the gene matches: 7. The CDR3 runs 16 residues. DNA of the CDR3: TGCGCCAGCAGCTTGGCCTGGGCGACTAGCGAAGAGACCCAGTACTTC. Translation gives CASSLAWATSEETQYF.

This chain links TRBV7-9 with TRBJ2-5, with D perhaps matching TRBD2 (5 bases). Germline assignment: CDR1 SEHNR and CDR2 FQNEAQ (reference sequence). Trimming pared 0 bases from V and 9 bases from J, leaving 11 bases between. This CDR3 is built from 13 residues. CDR3 nucleotide sequence: TGTGCCAGCAGCTTAGCCGGAGCGGCCTCCCAGTACTTC. Its protein product is CASSLAGAASQYF.

In its sample, this clonotype was seen many times. The rearrangement uses TRBV5-1 and TRBJ2-5; 7 bases map to TRBD2. CDR1 and CDR2 (germline): SGHRS, YFSETQ. The CDR3 totals 14 residues. Trimming cost V 5 bases and J 1 base; bases outside gene matches: 5. CDR3: CASSTGTTQETQYF. In nucleotides, the CDR3 is TGCGCCAGCAGTACCGGGACTACCCAAGAGACCCAGTACTTC.

The gene calls are TRBV12-3 or TRBV12-4 and TRBJ2-3, with no clear D. The V end lost 6 bases, the J end lost 3 bases, and 13 bases lay between the germline ends. This CDR3 has 14 amino acids. CDR3 in amino acids: CASRIGPSTDTQYF. The CDR3 nucleotides are TGTGCCAGCAGGATCGGGCCGTCAACAGATACGCAGTATTTT.

This clonotype has just a few counts. The chain combines TRBV7-8 with TRBJ1-1; D call uncertain. Trimming removed 4 bases at V and 3 bases at J, with 15 bases between. Germline loops: CDR1 SGHVS, CDR2 FQNEAQ. This CDR3 region has 15 residues. CDR3 coding DNA: TGTGCCAGCAGCTCGCTTTCTCGGCGGGACACTGAAGCTTTCTTT. This encodes CASSSLSRRDTEAFF.

V and J are TRBV27 and TRBJ1-1; D remains ambiguous. V was trimmed by 0 bases and J by 3 bases, leaving 11 bases between them. Germline V CDR1 and CDR2: MNHEY, SMNVEV (reference sequence). The CDR3 covers 15 residues. CDR3 region: CASSLSGGGHTEAFF. CDR3 coding DNA: TGTGCCAGCAGTTTATCGGGTGGTGGCCACACTGAAGCTTTCTTT.

With regard to this clonotype: One junction end disagrees with the germline gene, perhaps due to a read error. The chain joins TRBV5-1 to TRBJ2-7; D call uncertain. CDR1 is SGHRS, CDR2 YFSETQ, per germline. The CDR3 contains 15 residues. The CDR3 nucleotides read TGCGCCGGCAGCTTAGGATATAGGAGCTCCTACGAGCAGTACTTC. It encodes CAGSLGYRSSYEQYF.